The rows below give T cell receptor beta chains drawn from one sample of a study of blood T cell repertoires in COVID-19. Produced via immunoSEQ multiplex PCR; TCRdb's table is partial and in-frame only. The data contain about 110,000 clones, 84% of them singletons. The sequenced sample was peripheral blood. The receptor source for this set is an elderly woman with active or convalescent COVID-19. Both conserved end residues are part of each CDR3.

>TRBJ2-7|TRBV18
CASSSAAVGGNEQYF
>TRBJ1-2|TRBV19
CATESVGTGFYGYTF
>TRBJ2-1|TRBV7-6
CASSLVGQGGWYNEQFF
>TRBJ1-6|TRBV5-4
CASSLWDRGNSPLHF
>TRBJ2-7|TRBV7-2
CASSTPADRVGEQYF
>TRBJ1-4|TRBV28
CASSSGDHEKLFF
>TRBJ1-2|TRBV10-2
CASSESGTGGYTF
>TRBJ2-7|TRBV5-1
CASSWAGLATYEQYF
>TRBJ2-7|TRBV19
CASSKRQGVSYEQYF
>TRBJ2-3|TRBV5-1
CASSGLAGARGDTQYF
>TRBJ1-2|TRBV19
CASSIERGSRNYGYTF
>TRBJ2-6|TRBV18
CASRGAYSGANVLTF
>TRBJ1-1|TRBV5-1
CASRSDRVNTEAFF
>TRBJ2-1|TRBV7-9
CANSPTGGAYNEQFF
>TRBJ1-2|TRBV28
CASRETGVGKDGYTF
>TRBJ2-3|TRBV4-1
CASSQETPRTDTQYF
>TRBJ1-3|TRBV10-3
CAISDGAVSGNTIYF
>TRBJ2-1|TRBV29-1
CSVEERYGLDYSGEQFF
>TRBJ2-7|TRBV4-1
CASSQVGSGYEQYF
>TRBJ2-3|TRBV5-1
CASSLGITAGGIDTQYF
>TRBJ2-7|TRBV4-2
CASSQEESRTSGSYEQYF
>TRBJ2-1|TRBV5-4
CALQGYNEQFF
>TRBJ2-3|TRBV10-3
CAIGQSTDTQYF
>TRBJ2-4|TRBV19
CASSISGSLAKNIQYF
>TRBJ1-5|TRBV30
CAWSVLGGGSQPQHF
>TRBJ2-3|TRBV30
CAWSRASGSFADTQYF
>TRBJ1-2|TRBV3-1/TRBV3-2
CASSQGLYGYTF
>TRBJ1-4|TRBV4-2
CASSYGRGQGGEKLFF
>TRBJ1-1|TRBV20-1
CSASRDSANTEAFF
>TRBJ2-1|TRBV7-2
CASSLGGLAGGNEQFF
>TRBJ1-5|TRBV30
CAWSLRGRGNQPQHF
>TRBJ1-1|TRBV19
CASSIGWMRTGYGTGTEAFF
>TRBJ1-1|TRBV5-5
CASSLSGDTEAFF
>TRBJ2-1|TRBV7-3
CASSFGGTPSFF
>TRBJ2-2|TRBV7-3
CASSDTGLSTGELFF
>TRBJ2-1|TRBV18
CASSLGGDEQFF
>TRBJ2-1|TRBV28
CASSSLRNEQFF